This TCR beta chain was documented in a study of beta chain features in type 1 diabetes. In the study overall: Healthy donors resembled patients in age, gender and cell yields. General study points: Type 1 diabetes patients had moderately but significantly shorter TCRB CDR3s in all four CD4+ subsets. PCR, the amplification step, might favor shorter templates, equally in patients and controls.

V was trimmed by 4 bases and J by 7 bases, leaving 20 bases between them. From germline, CDR1 is SGHNT and CDR2 YYREEE (reference sequence). The CDR3 is 15 amino acids. A word on this clone: Its specificity is unknown.

Every bit of the isolated RNA underwent reverse transcription, so sequencing read expressed TCRB transcripts. Assay used: immunoSEQ multiplex PCR; TCRdb lists only in-frame clones, some missing. The sample records 600,000 or so clones, about an eighth being singletons. Every donor provided one heparinised blood draw, which averaged around 110 mL. Using CD45RO/CCR7/CD25/CD127/CD95/CD27, CD4+ naive, central memory, regulatory and stem cell-like memory cells were sorted. The receptor comes from a man younger than 35 with type 1 diabetes. Sequenced sample: naive CD4+ T cells from blood. The chain is built from TRBV5-4 and TRBJ2-5, with a tentative D call TRBD1 (6 bases). The CDR3: CASSLRTEPSGTQYF. The CDR3 bases are TGTGCCAGCAGCCTCAGGACAGAACCCTCCGGGACCCAGTACTTC.